This T cell receptor beta chain was sequenced during a study of blood T cell repertoires in COVID-19. Whole-study context: The study drew acute and convalescent COVID-19 samples from the United States, Italy and Spain. From T cells, B-cell-depleted T cells, or PBMCs came the material, which was cDNA or gDNA.

This clone has a single count. Original data processing: Estimation of nucleated cell counts relied on the amplification of reference gene primers. The repertoire was sequenced with immunoSEQ multiplex PCR; TCRdb's copy has only in-frame clones and lacks some. V and J calls and clone size come straight from that table; D and trimming were deduced from the DNA. The table shows some 120,000 clones, with approximately 83% occurring only once. Sequencing used peripheral blood. This receptor was identified in a man in his 60s with acute or convalescent COVID-19.

The CDR3 bases are TGTGCCAGCAGTTTACTGGGACAGGGTACTGAAGCTTTCTTT. This translates into CASSLLGQGTEAFF. The rearrangement uses TRBV28 and TRBJ1-1; TRBD1 matches 9 bases. Germline trimming cut 2 bases from V and 5 bases from J; bases unmatched to any gene: 3. CDR3 length: 14 amino acids. From germline, CDR1 is MDHEN and CDR2 SYDVKM.